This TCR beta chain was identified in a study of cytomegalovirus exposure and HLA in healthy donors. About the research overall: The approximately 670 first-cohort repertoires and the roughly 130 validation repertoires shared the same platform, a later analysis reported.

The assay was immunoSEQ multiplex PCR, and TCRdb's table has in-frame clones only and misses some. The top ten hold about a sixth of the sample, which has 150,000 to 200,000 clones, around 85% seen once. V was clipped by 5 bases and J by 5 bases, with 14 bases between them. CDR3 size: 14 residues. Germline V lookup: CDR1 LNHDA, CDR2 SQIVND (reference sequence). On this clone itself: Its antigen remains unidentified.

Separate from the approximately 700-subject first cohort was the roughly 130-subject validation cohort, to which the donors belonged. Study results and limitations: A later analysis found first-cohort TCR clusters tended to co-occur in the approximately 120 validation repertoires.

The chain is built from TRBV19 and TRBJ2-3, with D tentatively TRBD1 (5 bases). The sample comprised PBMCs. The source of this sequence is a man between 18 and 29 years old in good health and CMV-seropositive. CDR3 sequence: CASSPLGQEDTQYF. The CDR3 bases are TGTGCCAGTAGTCCCCTAGGACAAGAAGATACGCAGTATTTT.